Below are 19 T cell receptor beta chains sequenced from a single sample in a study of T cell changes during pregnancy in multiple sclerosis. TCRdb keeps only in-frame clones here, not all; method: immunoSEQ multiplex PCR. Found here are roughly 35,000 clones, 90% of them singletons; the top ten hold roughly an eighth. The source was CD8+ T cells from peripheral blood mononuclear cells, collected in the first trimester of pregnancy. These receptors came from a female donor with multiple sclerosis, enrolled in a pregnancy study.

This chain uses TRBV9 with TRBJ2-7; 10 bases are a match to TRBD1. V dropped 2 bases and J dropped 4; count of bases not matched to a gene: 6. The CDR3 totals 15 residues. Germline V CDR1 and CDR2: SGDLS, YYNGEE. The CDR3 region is CASSVGWTGGYEQYF. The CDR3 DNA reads TGTGCCAGCAGCGTGGGTTGGACAGGGGGGTACGAGCAGTACTTC.

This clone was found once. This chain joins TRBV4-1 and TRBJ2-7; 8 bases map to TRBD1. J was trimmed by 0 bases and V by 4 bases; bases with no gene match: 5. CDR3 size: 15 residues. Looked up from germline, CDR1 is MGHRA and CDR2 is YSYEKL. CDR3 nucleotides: TGCGCCAGCAGCCTAGGCGGGACAGGCTCCTACGAGCAGTACTTC. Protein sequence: CASSLGGTGSYEQYF.

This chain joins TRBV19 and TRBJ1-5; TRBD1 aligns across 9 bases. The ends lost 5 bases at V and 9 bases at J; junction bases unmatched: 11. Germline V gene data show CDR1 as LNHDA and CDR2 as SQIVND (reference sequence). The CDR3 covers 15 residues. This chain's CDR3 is CASSPSGTGNLPQHF. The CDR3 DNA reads TGTGCCAGTAGTCCATCCGGGACAGGGAATTTGCCCCAGCATTTT. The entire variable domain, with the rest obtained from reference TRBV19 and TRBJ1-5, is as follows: DGGITQSPKYLFRKEGQNVTLSCEQNLNHDAMYWYRQDPGQGLRLIYYSQIVNDFQKGDIAEGYSVSREKKESFPLTVTSAQKNPTAFYLCASSPSGTGNLPQHFGDGTRLSIL.

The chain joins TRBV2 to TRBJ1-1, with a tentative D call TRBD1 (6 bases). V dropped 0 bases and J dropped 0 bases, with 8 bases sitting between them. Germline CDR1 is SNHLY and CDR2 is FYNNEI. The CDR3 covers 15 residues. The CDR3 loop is CASSEAGHLNTEAFF. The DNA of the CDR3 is TGTGCCAGCAGTGAAGCGGGACACCTGAACACTGAAGCTTTCTTT.

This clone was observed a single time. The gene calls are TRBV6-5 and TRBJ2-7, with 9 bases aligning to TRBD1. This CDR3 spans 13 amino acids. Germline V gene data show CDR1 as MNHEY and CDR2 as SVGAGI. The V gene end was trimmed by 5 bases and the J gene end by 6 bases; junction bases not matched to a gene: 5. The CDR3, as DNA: TGTGCCAGCAGTCCCGGGACAGGGCTCGAGCAGTACTTC. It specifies CASSPGTGLEQYF.

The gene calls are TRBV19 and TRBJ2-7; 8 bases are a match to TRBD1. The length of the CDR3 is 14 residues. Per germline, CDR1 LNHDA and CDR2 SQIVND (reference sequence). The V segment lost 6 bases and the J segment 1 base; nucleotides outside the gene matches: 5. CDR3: CASSLRGLSYEQYF. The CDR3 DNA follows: TGTGCCAGTAGCCTCAGGGGGCTTTCCTACGAGCAGTACTTC.

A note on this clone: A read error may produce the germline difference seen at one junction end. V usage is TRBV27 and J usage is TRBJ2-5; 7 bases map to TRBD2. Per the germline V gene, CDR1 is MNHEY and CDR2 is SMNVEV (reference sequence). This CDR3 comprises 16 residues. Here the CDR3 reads CASSLSPWGGQETQYF. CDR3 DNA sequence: TGTGCCAGCAGCTTATCCCCTTGGGGGGGCCAAGAGACCCAGTACTTC.

CDR3 DNA sequence: TGCGCCAGCAGCTTGCGGGAGCTGTACAATGAGCAGTTCTTC. It translates to CASSLRELYNEQFF. This chain uses TRBV5-1 with TRBJ2-1; TRBD2 might be the D (6 bases). The V and J ends lost 1 base and 4 bases respectively, with 9 bases between them. CDR1 and CDR2 from the germline V gene are SGHRS and YFSETQ. The CDR3 spans 14 residues.

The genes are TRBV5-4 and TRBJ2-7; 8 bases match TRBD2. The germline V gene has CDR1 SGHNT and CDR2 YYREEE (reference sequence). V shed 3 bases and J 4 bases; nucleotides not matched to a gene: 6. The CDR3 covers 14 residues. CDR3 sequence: CASSSSGSKYEQYF. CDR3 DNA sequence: TGTGCCAGCAGCTCGAGCGGGAGTAAGTACGAGCAGTACTTC.

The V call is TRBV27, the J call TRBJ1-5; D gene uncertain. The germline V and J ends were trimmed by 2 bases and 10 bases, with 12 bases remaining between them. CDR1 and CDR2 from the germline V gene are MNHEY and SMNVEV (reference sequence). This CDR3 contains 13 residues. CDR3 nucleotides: TGTGCCAGCAGTTTAACCGCGGGAGGTCCCCAGCATTTT. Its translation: CASSLTAGGPQHF.

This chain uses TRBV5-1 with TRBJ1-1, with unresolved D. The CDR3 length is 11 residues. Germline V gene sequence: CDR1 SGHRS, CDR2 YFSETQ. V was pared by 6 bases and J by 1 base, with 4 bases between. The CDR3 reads CASNGNTEAFF. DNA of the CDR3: TGCGCCAGCAACGGGAACACTGAAGCTTTCTTT.

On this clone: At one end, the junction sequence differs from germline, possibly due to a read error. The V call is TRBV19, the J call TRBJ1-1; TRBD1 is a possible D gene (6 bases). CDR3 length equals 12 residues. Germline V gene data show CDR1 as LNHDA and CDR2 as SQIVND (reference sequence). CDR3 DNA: TGTGCCAGCCTCCAGGGGAACGCTGAAGCTTTCTTT. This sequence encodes CASLQGNAEAFF. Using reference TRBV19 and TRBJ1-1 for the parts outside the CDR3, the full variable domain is DGGITQSPKYLFRKEGQNVTLSCEQNLNHDAMYWYRQDPGQGLRLIYYSQIVNDFQKGDIAEGYSVSREKKESFPLTVTSAQKNPTAFYLCASLQGNAEAFFGQGTRLTVV.

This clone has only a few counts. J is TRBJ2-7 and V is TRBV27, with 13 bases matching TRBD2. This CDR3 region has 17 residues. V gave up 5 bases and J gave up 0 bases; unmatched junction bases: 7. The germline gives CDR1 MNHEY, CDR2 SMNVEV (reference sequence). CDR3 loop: CASSPSGLAGNSYEQYF. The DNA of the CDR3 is TGTGCCAGCAGTCCGTCGGGACTAGCGGGGAACTCCTACGAGCAGTACTTC.

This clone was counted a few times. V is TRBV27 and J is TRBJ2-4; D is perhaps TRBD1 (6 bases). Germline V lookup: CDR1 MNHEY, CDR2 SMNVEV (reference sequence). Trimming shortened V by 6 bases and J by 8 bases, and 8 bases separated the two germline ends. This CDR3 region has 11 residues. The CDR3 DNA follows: TGTGCCAGCAGCTCAGGGGACATTCAGTACTTC. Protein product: CASSSGDIQYF.

The CDR3 coding sequence is TGCAGTGGTGGGAGGTCCGGGTATCGGTTCTTC. Its translation is CSGGRSGYRFF. V is TRBV20-1 and J is TRBJ2-1; maybe TRBD2 (6 bases). Trimming shortened V by 7 bases and J by 15 bases, and 19 bases separated the two germline ends. CDR1 DFQATT and CDR2 SNEGSKA come from the germline V gene (reference sequence). The CDR3 spans 11 residues.

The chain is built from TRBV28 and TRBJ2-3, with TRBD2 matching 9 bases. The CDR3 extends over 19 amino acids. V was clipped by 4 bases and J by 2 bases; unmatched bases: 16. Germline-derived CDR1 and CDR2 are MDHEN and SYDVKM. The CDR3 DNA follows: TGTGCCAGCAGTTCCCCCCCACTAGCGGGTAGTTATGTCACAGATACGCAGTATTTT. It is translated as CASSSPPLAGSYVTDTQYF. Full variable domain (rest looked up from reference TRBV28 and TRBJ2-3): DVKVTQSSRYLVKRTGEKVFLECVQDMDHENMFWYRQDPGLGLRLIYFSYDVKMKEKGDIPEGYSVSREKKERFSLILESASTNQTSMYLCASSSPPLAGSYVTDTQYFGPGTRLTVL.

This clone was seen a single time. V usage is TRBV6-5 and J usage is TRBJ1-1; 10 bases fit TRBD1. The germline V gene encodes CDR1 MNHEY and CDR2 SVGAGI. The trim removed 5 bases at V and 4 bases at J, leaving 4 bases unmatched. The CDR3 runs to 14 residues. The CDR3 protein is CASSLDRGSTEAFF. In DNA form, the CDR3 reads TGTGCCAGCAGTCTGGACAGGGGGAGCACTGAAGCTTTCTTT.

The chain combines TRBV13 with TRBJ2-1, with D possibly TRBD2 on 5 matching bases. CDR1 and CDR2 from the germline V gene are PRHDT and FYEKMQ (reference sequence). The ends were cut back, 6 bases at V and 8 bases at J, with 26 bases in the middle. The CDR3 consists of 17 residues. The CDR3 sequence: CASSSSGRELGSDEQFF. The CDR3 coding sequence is TGTGCCAGCAGTTCCTCAGGTAGGGAGTTGGGTAGCGATGAGCAGTTCTTC.

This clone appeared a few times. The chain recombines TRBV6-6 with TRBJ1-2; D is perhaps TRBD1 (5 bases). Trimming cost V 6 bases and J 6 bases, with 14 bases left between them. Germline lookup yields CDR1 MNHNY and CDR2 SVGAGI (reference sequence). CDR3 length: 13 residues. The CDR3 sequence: CASSRGWGDGYTF. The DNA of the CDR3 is TGTGCCAGCAGCCGCGGATGGGGGGATGGCTACACCTTC.